This TCR beta chain was captured by sequencing in a study of Tregs in tolerant kidney transplant recipients. This clone was picked up one time. Sequenced by immunoSEQ multiplex PCR; TCRdb stores in-frame clones only, minus some. The sample includes about 240,000 clones, about 80% of them seen just once. Sequenced: CD4+ T cells from blood. The source of this sequence is a human donor in good health.

The chain's CDR3 is CAWRRRGSSYEQYF. In DNA form, the CDR3 reads TGTGCCTGGAGAAGGCGGGGGAGCTCCTACGAGCAGTACTTC. V and J are TRBV30 and TRBJ2-7, with 7 bases aligning to TRBD2. CDR1 GTSNPN and CDR2 SVGIG come from the germline V gene (reference sequence). This CDR3 comprises 14 residues. With V trimmed by 3 bases and J by 0 bases, 5 bases remained unmatched.